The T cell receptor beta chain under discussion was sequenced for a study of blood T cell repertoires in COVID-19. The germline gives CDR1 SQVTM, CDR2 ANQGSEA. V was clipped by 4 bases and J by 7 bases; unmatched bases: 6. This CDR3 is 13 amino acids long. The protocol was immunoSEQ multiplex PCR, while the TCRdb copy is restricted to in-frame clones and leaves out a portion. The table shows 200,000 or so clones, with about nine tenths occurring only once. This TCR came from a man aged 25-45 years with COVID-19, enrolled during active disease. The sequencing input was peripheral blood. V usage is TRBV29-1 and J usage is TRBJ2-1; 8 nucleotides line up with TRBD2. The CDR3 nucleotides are TGCAGCGTTGTGGCGCTAGCGGGTAATGAGCAGTTCTTC. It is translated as CSVVALAGNEQFF.